The clone carrying this T cell receptor beta chain is a singleton in its sample. Antigen: not known. Donors were Caucasian adults residing in Nashville, Tennessee, USA. Naive CD4+ cells were CD45RA-selected; the remaining cells were memory. Libraries were prepared by immunoSEQ multiplex PCR; TCRdb keeps only in-frame clonotypes and omits some of them. Among over a million clones listed, roughly 98.5% were seen once. These data originate in a study of shared clonotypes between healthy human individuals. Per the germline V gene, CDR1 is LNHDA and CDR2 is SQIVND (reference sequence). Between the trimmed V and J ends, which lost 1 base and 2 bases, there was a span of 12 bases. This CDR3 contains 16 residues. Study outcomes and limitations: In the sorted subsets, rarefaction showed sequencing was incomplete despite large depth.

This chain uses TRBV19 with TRBJ1-5; unclear D gene. The TCR originated in a man aged 25 to 40 in good health. Sequencing was carried out using naive CD4+ T cells sorted from blood. Indicated subset: CD45RA+ positively selected. The CDR3, as DNA: TGTGCCAGTAGTATAGCCCACCGGCAGGGCAATCAGCCCCAGCATTTT. This gives the protein CASSIAHRQGNQPQHF.